A single sample gave rise to the 11 T cell receptor beta chains below, sequenced in a study of vaccination effects on CD4 cells after COVID-19. Their antigens remain unidentified. The culture ran for 10 days, and then CD4+ T cells were isolated. Sequencing was performed with immunoSEQ multiplex PCR; in TCRdb, only in-frame clones are kept and a portion is missing. Among under 40,000 clones listed, about 80% were seen once. The source material was CD4+ T cells from PBMCs cultured without peptide, sampled before COVID-19 vaccination. All receptors derive from a human donor who received a COVID-19 vaccine.

This clone was observed a few times. The chain couples TRBV7-9 to TRBJ2-2; 10 bases fit TRBD1. This CDR3 contains 15 residues. Per germline, CDR1 SEHNR and CDR2 FQNEAQ (reference sequence). The ends lost 2 bases at V and 4 bases at J; junction bases unmatched: 1. The DNA for the CDR3 is TGTGCCAGCAGCTTACGGACAGGGGGCACCGGGGAGCTGTTTTTT. Translation: CASSLRTGGTGELFF.

The chain recombines TRBV6-1 with TRBJ1-6; D call uncertain. The CDR3 consists of 12 residues. Germline CDR1 reads MNHNS; CDR2 reads SASEGT. The V gene lost 3 bases and the J gene lost 7 bases, with 4 bases spanning the gap. The chain's CDR3 is CASSDLNSPLHF. The CDR3 DNA sequence: TGTGCCAGCAGTGACCTCAATTCACCCCTCCACTTT.

The chain employs TRBV2 and TRBJ2-7, with D perhaps given as TRBD1 or TRBD2 (5 bases each). CDR1 and CDR2 (germline): SNHLY, FYNNEI. Trimming took off 7 bases at V and 3 bases at J, with 13 bases between the two ends. This CDR3 contains 13 residues. The CDR3 spells CASKRDQNYEQYV. The CDR3 nucleotides are TGTGCCAGCAAAAGGGACCAGAACTACGAGCAGTACGTC.

The genes are TRBV2 and TRBJ2-5; D remains unclear. The CDR3 runs to 12 residues. Per germline, CDR1 SNHLY and CDR2 FYNNEI. The V gene lost 3 bases and the J gene lost 5 bases, with 7 bases spanning the gap. Written as DNA, the CDR3 is TGTGCCAGCAGTGACGATAGGGAGACCCAGTACTTC. It yields the protein CASSDDRETQYF.

The rearrangement joins TRBV6-1 to TRBJ1-5; possibly TRBD1 for D (5 bases). The germline V and J ends were trimmed by 1 base and 0 bases, with 13 bases remaining between them. This CDR3 region has 17 residues. CDR1 MNHNS and CDR2 SASEGT come from the germline V gene. CDR3 protein: CASSEGREAYSNQPQHF. For the CDR3, the DNA is TGTGCCAGCAGTGAAGGCAGGGAGGCGTATAGCAATCAGCCCCAGCATTTT.

V and J are TRBV11-2 and TRBJ2-5; TRBD2 agrees at 9 bases. CDR1 is SGHAT, CDR2 FQNNGV, per germline. V lost 5 bases and J lost 5; bases outside the gene matches: 9. The CDR3 has 15 residues. The DNA for the CDR3 is TGTGCCAGCAGCCCGCGGGGGGGGCCCGGGGAGACCCAGTACTTC. Its translation is CASSPRGGPGETQYF.

The chain recombines TRBV29-1 with TRBJ2-3, with 7 nucleotides matching TRBD2. Germline lookup yields CDR1 SQVTM and CDR2 ANQGSEA. The V and J ends lost 4 bases and 2 bases, in that order; junction bases with no gene match: 3. This CDR3 contains 13 residues. In nucleotides, the CDR3 is TGCAGCGTTGCTAGCGGATACACAGATACGCAGTATTTT. Protein: CSVASGYTDTQYF.

With respect to this clone: In the same sample, other DNA sequences code for this CDR3. CDR3 coding DNA: TGTGCCAGTAGTAGGGGGGGGCTACAGCCCCAGCATTTT. This translates into CASSRGGLQPQHF. The rearrangement uses TRBV19 and TRBJ1-5; possible D gene TRBD1, 6 bases. V gave up 4 bases and J gave up 7 bases, with 11 bases separating them. Germline CDR1 is LNHDA and CDR2 is SQIVND (reference sequence). The CDR3 totals 13 residues. The variable domain in full, with the rest retrieved from reference TRBV19 and TRBJ1-5, is DGGITQSPKYLFRKEGQNVTLSCEQNLNHDAMYWYRQDPGQGLRLIYYSQIVNDFQKGDIAEGYSVSREKKESFPLTVTSAQKNPTAFYLCASSRGGLQPQHFGDGTRLSIL.

This chain uses TRBV5-4 with TRBJ1-1; TRBD1 is a possible D gene (5 bases). Germline loops: CDR1 SGHNT, CDR2 YYREEE (reference sequence). The V end lost 5 bases, the J end lost 5 bases, and 13 bases lay between the germline ends. The CDR3 has 13 residues. CDR3 protein: CASSPARETEAFF. The CDR3 coding sequence is TGTGCCAGCAGTCCAGCCAGGGAGACTGAAGCTTTCTTT.

V and J are TRBV5-5 and TRBJ2-5; D remains ambiguous. Germline assignment: CDR1 SGHKS and CDR2 YYEKEE (reference sequence). The CDR3 totals 13 residues. V was pared by 1 base and J by 4 bases, with 8 bases between. The CDR3 DNA reads TGTGCCAGCAGCTTGAGACATATAGAGACCCAGTACTTC. It is translated as CASSLRHIETQYF.

This clone was observed a handful of times. This chain uses TRBV30 with TRBJ1-6, with D unresolved. The ends were cut back, 0 bases at V and 9 bases at J, with 12 bases in the middle. CDR1 and CDR2 (germline): GTSNPN, SVGIG (reference sequence). This CDR3 has 14 amino acids. CDR3 nucleotides: TGTGCCTGGAGTGTAGAAGGATACAGTTCACCCCTCCACTTT. Translated: CAWSVEGYSSPLHF.